The 22 T cell receptor beta chains presented below share a single source sample, sequenced in a study of OX40 agonist ivuxolimab in advanced cancers. Profiled with immunoSEQ multiplex PCR; TCRdb holds only in-frame clones, not every one. This table has tens of thousands of clones, roughly 84% appearing once. Specimen: CD4+ or CD8+ T cells sorted from blood, collected in a trial of the OX40 agonist ivuxolimab. These receptors were taken from an adult with an advanced solid tumor such as melanoma, head and neck, liver or kidney cancer.

The V and J genes are TRBV5-5 and TRBJ2-7; D remains ambiguous. CDR3 length: 12 residues. Per the germline V gene, CDR1 is SGHKS and CDR2 is YYEKEE (reference sequence). The ends were cut back, 2 bases at V and 1 base at J, with 4 bases in the middle. As DNA, the CDR3 is TGTGCCAGCAGCTTTCGATCCTACGAGCAGTACTTC. Protein sequence: CASSFRSYEQYF.

The rearrangement uses TRBV7-6 and TRBJ2-5; D not resolved. Trimming took off 2 bases at V and 2 bases at J, with 6 bases between the two ends. This CDR3 contains 13 residues. CDR1 is SGHVS and CDR2 is FNYEAQ in the germline V gene. The chain's CDR3 is CASSLIEQETQYF. CDR3 DNA sequence: TGTGCCAGCAGCTTAATAGAGCAAGAGACCCAGTACTTC.

The rearrangement joins TRBV18 to TRBJ2-7; D remains unclear. The CDR3 is made up of 14 amino acids. CDR1 and CDR2 from the germline V gene are KGHSH and LQKENI. Trimming shortened V by 2 bases and J by 4 bases, and 12 bases separated the two germline ends. CDR3 region: CASSPSMGGYEQYF. CDR3 in DNA: TGTGCCAGCTCACCATCCATGGGCGGATACGAGCAGTACTTC.

This clone was counted between two and nine times. The CDR3 DNA is TGCAGCGTTGCCACAACGAACACTGAAGCTTTCTTT. Residues: CSVATTNTEAFF. The rearrangement joins TRBV29-1 to TRBJ1-1, with no clear D. The CDR3 has 12 amino acids. Germline V gives CDR1 SQVTM, CDR2 ANQGSEA. V lost 4 bases and J 1 base, leaving 7 bases between the germline ends. The entire variable domain, with the rest obtained from reference TRBV29-1 and TRBJ1-1, is as follows: SAVISQKPSRDICQRGTSLTIQCQVDSQVTMMFWYRQQPGQSLTLIATANQGSEATYESGFVIDKFPISRPNLTFSTLTVSNMSPEDSSIYLCSVATTNTEAFFGQGTRLTVV.

The chain has TRBV27 and TRBJ2-1; 8 positions agree with TRBD2. The CDR3 totals 16 residues. Trimming took 6 bases from V and 6 from J; bases not matched to a gene: 13. The germline V gene encodes CDR1 MNHEY and CDR2 SMNVEV (reference sequence). CDR3 loop: CASSLQAGDRSNEQFF. In DNA, the CDR3 is TGTGCCAGCAGCCTCCAAGCGGGAGATCGCTCCAATGAGCAGTTCTTC.

The chain is built from TRBV7-2 and TRBJ1-5; D is undetermined. Per the germline V gene, CDR1 is SGHTA and CDR2 is FQGNSA. The CDR3 length is 14 residues. V shed 1 base and J shed 5 bases, with 9 bases lying between them. The CDR3 loop reads CASSLEGRYQPQHF. The DNA for the CDR3 is TGTGCCAGCAGCTTAGAGGGAAGATATCAGCCCCAGCATTTT. Complete variable domain (other parts from reference TRBV7-2 and TRBJ1-5): GAGVSQSPSNKVTEKGKDVELRCDPISGHTALYWYRQSLGQGLEFLIYFQGNSAPDKSGLPSDRFSAERTGGSVSTLTIQRTQQEDSAVYLCASSLEGRYQPQHFGDGTRLSIL.

This chain uses TRBV7-6 with TRBJ2-3, with TRBD1 identical over 9 bases. V lost 1 base to trimming and J lost 1 base; unmatched junction nucleotides: 3. Germline CDR1 SGHVS, CDR2 FNYEAQ. The length of the CDR3 is 16 residues. DNA for the CDR3: TGTGCCAGCAGCTTAGTGACAGGGGGGGGCACAGATACGCAGTATTTT. Translation: CASSLVTGGGTDTQYF.

This clone was seen once. The V gene is TRBV4-2, the J gene TRBJ1-2, with 7 bases fitting TRBD1. V trimming: 3 bases; J trimming: 3 bases; junction bases outside the gene matches: 7. The CDR3 contains 15 residues. Germline lookup yields CDR1 LGHNA and CDR2 YNFKEQ. CDR3 sequence: CASSQGSGTDYGYTF. CDR3 DNA: TGTGCCAGCAGCCAGGGGAGCGGGACAGACTATGGCTACACCTTC.

The V call is TRBV15, the J call TRBJ2-3; TRBD2 might be the D (6 bases). The CDR3 spans 15 residues. Germline assignment: CDR1 LNHNV and CDR2 YYDKDF (reference sequence). The V and J ends lost 0 bases and 4 bases respectively, with 11 bases between them. CDR3 in amino acids: CATSREEGLADTQYF. The CDR3 nucleotides read TGTGCCACCAGCAGAGAGGAGGGGCTTGCAGATACGCAGTATTTT.

The table lists this clone with a few counts. The chain links TRBV4-1 to TRBJ1-5; the D is unclear. V gave up 2 bases and J gave up 6 bases, with 8 bases separating them. Germline V CDR1 and CDR2: MGHRA, YSYEKL. The CDR3 consists of 13 residues. CDR3: CASSQLLGQPQHF. CDR3 bases: TGCGCCAGCAGCCAACTATTGGGTCAGCCCCAGCATTTT.

This chain joins TRBV7-9 and TRBJ1-6; no clear D gene. The CDR3 is 14 amino acids. CDR1 and CDR2 (germline): SEHNR, FQNEAQ (reference sequence). V gave up 1 base and J gave up 4 bases, with 5 bases separating them. CDR3 loop: CASSLGSYNSPLHF. CDR3 in DNA: TGTGCCAGCAGCTTAGGATCTTATAATTCACCCCTCCACTTT.

The rearrangement joins TRBV11-2 to TRBJ1-6; D unclear. V lost 1 base, J lost 7 bases, and 5 bases lay in between. The CDR3 extends over 13 amino acids. CDR1 and CDR2 (germline): SGHAT, FQNNGV. For the CDR3, the DNA is TGTGCCAGCAGCTTAGTACAAAATTCACCCCTCCACTTT. It yields the protein CASSLVQNSPLHF.

The gene calls are TRBV30 and TRBJ1-2; tentatively, D is TRBD1 (6 bases). The V gene lost 2 bases and the J gene lost 8 bases, with 15 bases spanning the gap. The CDR3 spans 13 residues. Per germline, CDR1 GTSNPN and CDR2 SVGIG (reference sequence). In DNA, the CDR3 is TGTGCCTGGAGTAGGGGGACAATGGGAGGCTACACCTTC. The encoded protein is CAWSRGTMGGYTF.

This clone has just one count. The gene calls are TRBV30 and TRBJ1-2, with TRBD1 matching over 7 bases. The V and J ends lost 1 base and 3 bases, in that order; junction bases with no gene match: 5. In germline, CDR1 is GTSNPN, CDR2 SVGIG (reference sequence). The CDR3 sequence is 14 residues long. This CDR3 is CAWSEDRLHYGYTF. The DNA for the CDR3 is TGTGCCTGGAGTGAGGACAGGCTACACTATGGCTACACCTTC.

The sample holds a few counts of this clone. V is TRBV5-1 and J is TRBJ1-2; TRBD1 matches at 9 bases. The CDR3 loop spans 16 amino acids. The junction had 5 bases not matched to a gene; V was cut back by 0 bases and J by 2 bases. Germline lookup yields CDR1 SGHRS and CDR2 YFSETQ. CDR3 loop: CASSLARTGANYGYTF. CDR3 DNA: TGCGCCAGCAGCTTGGCCCGGACAGGGGCGAACTATGGCTACACCTTC.

The CDR3 sequence is CARSHHDGYSGNTIYF. The CDR3 DNA reads TGTGCCAGAAGTCACCATGACGGTTACTCTGGAAACACCATATATTTT. The V gene is TRBV5-3, the J gene TRBJ1-3; D gene ambiguous. TRBV5-3 is an ORF, with its function uncertain. V was trimmed by 5 bases and J by 0 bases, leaving 15 bases between them. CDR3 length: 16 amino acids.

This clone showed up just a few times. This chain connects TRBV7-2 to TRBJ1-5; a weak D match, TRBD1 (6 bases). This CDR3 comprises 15 residues. Germline V CDR1 and CDR2: SGHTA, FQGNSA. The ends were cut back, 5 bases at V and 4 bases at J, with 15 bases in the middle. CDR3 sequence (DNA): TGTGCCAGCAGCGAAGGGGGTGAGGTTAATCAGCCCCAGCATTTT. Encoded protein: CASSEGGEVNQPQHF.

V gene TRBV14 combines with J gene TRBJ1-2, with unresolved D. Trimming shortened V by 3 bases and J by 1 base, and 3 bases separated the two germline ends. The CDR3 spans 12 residues. The germline V gene has CDR1 SGHDN and CDR2 FVKESK. In nucleotides, the CDR3 is TGTGCCAGCAGCCAGTATAACTATGGCTACACCTTC. It specifies CASSQYNYGYTF.

The chain is built from TRBV9 and TRBJ1-2; 7 bases align to TRBD1. J was trimmed by 4 bases and V by 0 bases; bases with no gene match: 6. The CDR3 length is 15 residues. The germline gives CDR1 SGDLS, CDR2 YYNGEE. The CDR3 DNA reads as TGTGCCAGCAGCGTAGGGGCAGGGGGATTCTATGGCTACACCTTC. Amino acids: CASSVGAGGFYGYTF.

The genes are TRBV7-3 and TRBJ2-1; no reliable D call. Trimming removed 5 bases at V and 7 bases at J, with 12 bases between. CDR3 length: 13 residues. Germline loops: CDR1 SGHTA, CDR2 FQGTGA. The DNA of the CDR3 is TGTGCCAGCAGCCGGGCCCACAGAAATGAGCAGTTCTTC. This codes for CASSRAHRNEQFF.

This clone has more than one count but fewer than ten. V usage is TRBV7-9 and J usage is TRBJ1-5; the match to TRBD1 covers 7 bases. Germline trimming cut 5 bases from V and 1 base from J; bases unmatched to any gene: 2. CDR1 is SEHNR and CDR2 is FQNEAQ in the germline V gene (reference sequence). The CDR3 is made up of 14 amino acids. The CDR3 region has the DNA TGTGCCAGCAGCAAGACAGGGAGCAATCAGCCCCAGCATTTT. Its protein product is CASSKTGSNQPQHF.

The CDR3 coding sequence is TGTGCCAGCAGTTTATATCCCACTCGAAGCTCCTACGAGCAGTACTTC. Translated, it gives CASSLYPTRSSYEQYF. The chain couples TRBV27 to TRBJ2-7, with unresolved D. The CDR3 spans 16 residues. Trimming took 1 base from V and 0 from J, leaving 13 bases between them. Germline V CDR1 and CDR2: MNHEY, SMNVEV (reference sequence).